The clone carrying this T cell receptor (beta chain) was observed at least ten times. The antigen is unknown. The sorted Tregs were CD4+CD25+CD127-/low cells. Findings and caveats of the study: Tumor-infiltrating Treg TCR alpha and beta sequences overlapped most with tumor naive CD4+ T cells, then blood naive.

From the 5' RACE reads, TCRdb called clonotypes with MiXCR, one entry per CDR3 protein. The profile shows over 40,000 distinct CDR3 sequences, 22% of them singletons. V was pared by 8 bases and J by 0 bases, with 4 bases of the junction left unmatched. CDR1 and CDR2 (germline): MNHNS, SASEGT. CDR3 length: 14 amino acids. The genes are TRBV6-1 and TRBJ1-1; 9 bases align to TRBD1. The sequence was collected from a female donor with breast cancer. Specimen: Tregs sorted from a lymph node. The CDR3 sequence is CASGDRVMNTEAFF. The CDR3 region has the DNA TGTGCCAGCGGGGACAGGGTGATGAACACTGAAGCTTTCTTT.